A single sample is the source of the 18 T cell receptor beta chains below, sequenced in a study of T cells in Graves' hyperthyroidism and ophthalmopathy. Researchers amplified the TCR beta CDR3 regions from RNA transcripts. The HTBI primer set drove a first-round RT-PCR of the TCR CDR3. Each CDR3 protein is one row after TCRdb ran MiXCR on the multiplex PCR reads. The sample shows over 700,000 distinct CDR3 sequences, roughly a third of them seen only once. The sample comprised blood. These receptors originate from a woman in her 40s with Graves' hyperthyroidism.

The V gene is TRBV5-8, the J gene TRBJ1-3; the D is unclear. The CDR3 spans 16 residues. Trimming stripped 4 bases from V and 4 bases from J, with 18 bases between. Germline V CDR1 and CDR2: SGHTS, YDEGEE. The CDR3 region has the DNA TGTGCCAGCAGCCGAGTTGGGGAAAGCCCCGGAAACACCATATATTTT. It encodes CASSRVGESPGNTIYF. Together with reference TRBV5-8 and TRBJ1-3, the CDR3 gives the full variable domain: EAGVTQSPTHLIKTRGQQATLRCSPISGHTSVYWYQQALGLGLQFLLWYDEGEERNRGNFPPRFSGRQFPNYSSELNVNALELEDSALYLCASSRVGESPGNTIYFGEGSWLTVV.

The chain uses TRBV5-1 and TRBJ1-1; D is possibly TRBD1 (6 bases). CDR1 SGHRS and CDR2 YFSETQ come from the germline V gene. The CDR3 totals 16 residues. Trimming stripped 2 bases from V and 6 bases from J, with 20 bases between. The CDR3 sequence is CASSLGNRVSVAEAFF. Written as DNA, the CDR3 is TGCGCCAGCAGCTTAGGAAACAGGGTATCAGTGGCTGAAGCTTTCTTT.

This clonotype was seen many times. The genes are TRBV29-1 and TRBJ2-2; 13 bases fit TRBD2. Germline V CDR1 and CDR2: SQVTM, ANQGSEA. The CDR3 is 15 residues long. Losses at the gene ends were 8 bases for V and 7 bases for J; bases not matched to a gene: 10. The CDR3: CSTRTSGSYNGELFF. The CDR3 bases are TGCAGCACCCGGACTAGCGGGAGTTACAACGGGGAGCTGTTTTTT.

This clonotype was detected ten times or more. The chain joins TRBV12-3 or TRBV12-4 to TRBJ2-7; D remains ambiguous. V lost 3 bases and J lost 2, with 8 bases in between. The CDR3 totals 13 residues. CDR3 coding DNA: TGTGCCAGCAGTTTGGGCACGCCCTACGAGCAGTACTTC. It specifies CASSLGTPYEQYF.

This clonotype appeared once. The chain is built from TRBV7-2 and TRBJ2-2; TRBD2 agrees at 8 bases. The germline V gene encodes CDR1 SGHTA and CDR2 FQGNSA. Losses at the gene ends were 6 bases for V and 9 bases for J; bases not matched to a gene: 6. The CDR3 is 13 residues long. The CDR3 nucleotides read TGTGCCAGCAGTCGGGGGGGCCTCCGGGAGCTGTTTTTT. It is translated as CASSRGGLRELFF.

This chain uses TRBV7-2 with TRBJ1-4, with D unresolved. CDR1 and CDR2 from the germline V gene are SGHTA and FQGNSA. The length of the CDR3 is 13 residues. V gave up 5 bases and J gave up 8 bases, with 12 bases separating them. CDR3 loop: CASSLDGKEKLFF. The CDR3 DNA reads TGTGCCAGCAGCCTAGACGGCAAGGAAAAACTGTTTTTT.

This chain joins TRBV7-9 and TRBJ1-4, with TRBD1 as a possible D gene (5 bases). CDR1 and CDR2 (germline): SEHNR, FQNEAQ (reference sequence). This CDR3 region has 14 residues. Trimming removed 2 bases from V and 8 bases from J, with 12 bases in between. In nucleotides, the CDR3 is TGTGCCAGCAGCTTAAGGGGCGGAAACGAAAAACTGTTTTTT. Its translation is CASSLRGGNEKLFF.

The V and J genes are TRBV7-2 and TRBJ2-7; 8 nucleotides match TRBD1. V was pared by 5 bases and J by 7 bases, with 13 bases of the junction left unmatched. The CDR3 loop spans 15 amino acids. Germline V lookup: CDR1 SGHTA, CDR2 FQGNSA. In DNA form, the CDR3 reads TGTGCCAGCAGCCCGTTGGGGCAGGGGGCAGAAGAGCAGTACTTC. Translation: CASSPLGQGAEEQYF.

In this sample, this clonotype turned up many times. The chain has TRBV29-1 and TRBJ2-5; D could derive from TRBD1 or TRBD2 (6 bases each). The CDR3 loop spans 12 amino acids. The germline CDR1 and CDR2 sequences are SQVTM and ANQGSEA. V was clipped by 4 bases and J by 5 bases, with 11 bases between them. The CDR3 reads CSVAGGRETQYF. DNA for the CDR3: TGCAGCGTTGCCGGGGGCCGGGAGACCCAGTACTTC.

The rearrangement joins TRBV24-1 to TRBJ2-7; 8 nucleotides line up with TRBD1. The J call is doubtful: the DNA matches TRBJ2-1 better. CDR1 is KGHDR, CDR2 SFDVKD, per germline. This CDR3 contains 16 residues. This chain's CDR3 is CATRPASGTGRDEQFF. As DNA, the CDR3 is TGTGCCACCAGGCCAGCTTCCGGGACAGGTCGGGATGAGCAGTTCTTC.

The J gene is TRBJ2-5, the V gene TRBV20-1; 13 bases are a match to TRBD2. Per germline, CDR1 DFQATT and CDR2 SNEGSKA (reference sequence). V lost 0 bases, J lost 5 bases, and 3 bases stayed unmatched. This CDR3 is built from 15 residues. The CDR3 here is CSAREGLAGDETQYF. DNA for the CDR3: TGCAGTGCTAGAGAAGGACTAGCGGGGGATGAGACCCAGTACTTC.

This clonotype was recorded once. A much more abundant neighbour one base away suggests this may be a read error. The V call is TRBV19, the J call TRBJ2-7; tentatively, D is TRBD2 (6 bases). The J call could be wrong; TRBJ2-1 is a better fit for the DNA end. The CDR3 spans 14 residues. CDR1 and CDR2 (germline): LNHDA, SQIVND (reference sequence). CDR3 sequence: CASSIGLDHNEQFF. CDR3 bases: TGTGCCAGTAGTATAGGACTAGATCACAACGAGCAGTTCTTC.

This clonotype was observed at least ten times. The chain is built from TRBV4-3 and TRBJ2-5, with 7 bases identical to TRBD1. The CDR3 has 14 residues. Germline V gene data show CDR1 as LGHNA and CDR2 as YSLEER. J was trimmed by 3 bases and V by 2 bases; bases with no gene match: 3. CDR3 sequence: CASSQLGQEETQYF. The CDR3 bases are TGCGCCAGCAGCCAATTAGGACAGGAAGAGACCCAGTACTTC.

The chain employs TRBV24-1 and TRBJ2-7; possibly TRBD1 for D (6 bases). With the DNA end fitting TRBJ2-1 better, the J assignment may be wrong. CDR3 size: 14 residues. Per germline, CDR1 KGHDR and CDR2 SFDVKD. Written as DNA, the CDR3 is TGTGCCACCAGTGGCAGGGGACGGCACAATGAGCAGTTCTTC. Amino acids: CATSGRGRHNEQFF.

This clonotype occurred once. The rearrangement joins TRBV20-1 to TRBJ1-2; a possible D gene is TRBD1 (5 bases). CDR1 is DFQATT and CDR2 is SNEGSKA in the germline V gene (reference sequence). This CDR3 has 15 amino acids. Between the trimmed V and J ends, which lost 5 bases and 8 bases, there was a span of 24 bases. The CDR3 loop is CSAHQPGAGNEGYTF. In nucleotides, the CDR3 is TGCAGTGCTCATCAGCCCGGGGCGGGGAATGAAGGCTACACCTTC.

About this clonotype itself: A much larger clone differs by one base, so this may be a read error. The chain uses TRBV20-1 and TRBJ2-5; D may be TRBD2 (5 bases). The CDR3 length is 15 residues. Germline assignment: CDR1 DFQATT and CDR2 SNEGSKA (reference sequence). Trimming left V 0 bases short and J 1 base short, with 12 bases between. CDR3 in amino acids: CSARDLEDSQETQYF. The CDR3 DNA reads as TGCAGTGCTAGAGATTTAGAGGACTCCCAAGAGACCCAGTACTTC.

The chain combines TRBV20-1 with TRBJ1-5; 7 nucleotides match TRBD1. The CDR3 is made up of 14 amino acids. Germline CDR1 reads DFQATT; CDR2 reads SNEGSKA (reference sequence). V gave up 3 bases and J gave up 4 bases; unmatched junction bases: 6. The CDR3 region has the DNA TGCAGTGCTAGCTCTAGGGACAGAAATCAGCCCCAGCATTTT. It is translated as CSASSRDRNQPQHF.

This clonotype appeared many times. V usage is TRBV20-1 and J usage is TRBJ1-5, with D possibly TRBD1 on 6 matching bases. The CDR3 spans 13 residues. Germline lookup yields CDR1 DFQATT and CDR2 SNEGSKA (reference sequence). V was shortened by 5 bases and J by 7 bases, with 15 bases between the two germline ends. CDR3 nucleotide sequence: TGCAGTGCTGGAAACAGGGAGGACCAGCCCCAGCATTTT. It yields the protein CSAGNREDQPQHF.